The clone carrying this TCR beta chain was counted ten times or more. The target antigen is unknown. TCRdb reprocessed the 5' RACE reads via MiXCR and lists one record per CDR3 protein. The table lists 200,000 to 250,000 distinct CDR3 sequences, 3.2% of them singletons. The sample is drawn from a study of T cells after yellow fever vaccination. The germline CDR1 and CDR2 sequences are MDHEN and SYDVKM. Trimming stripped 8 bases from V and 4 bases from J, with 15 bases between. The CDR3 sequence is 14 residues long. Findings of the study overall: Contaminants from the bulk population, in the form of abundant clonotypes, could be found in FACS-sorted repertoires. The secondary T-cell response peaked on day 5, not day 15, but was weaker.

This TCR was sampled from a man in his late teens or twenties who received the YFV17D yellow fever vaccine. The source material was CD4+ T cells sorted from PBMCs, sampled 10 days after the yellow fever booster vaccination. V gene TRBV28 combines with J gene TRBJ2-1; no clear D gene. The CDR3 protein is CASSSGGVYNEQFF. The CDR3 nucleotides are TGTGCCAGCTCTTCGGGTGGGGTTTACAATGAGCAGTTCTTC.